These 31 T cell receptor beta chains were all obtained from the same sample, sequenced in a study of radiotherapy plus CTLA-4 blockade in lung cancer. Profiled with immunoSEQ multiplex PCR; TCRdb holds only in-frame clones, not every one. The data contain roughly 75,000 clones, approximately 84% of them singletons. Specimen: peripheral blood, collected from a patient treated with radiotherapy plus ipilimumab. The receptors were sampled from a human donor with non-small cell lung cancer who had stable disease on radiotherapy plus ipilimumab.

The V and J genes are TRBV2 and TRBJ2-2, with D tentatively TRBD1 (5 bases). The CDR3 consists of 15 residues. V lost 5 bases and J lost 0, with 10 bases in between. CDR1 and CDR2 (germline): SNHLY, FYNNEI. The CDR3 loop reads CASSSGFANTGELFF. DNA for the CDR3: TGTGCCAGCAGTTCAGGGTTCGCGAACACCGGGGAGCTGTTTTTT.

This clone came up a few times. The V call is TRBV6-5, the J call TRBJ1-3; possibly TRBD1 for D (5 bases). This CDR3 has 14 residues. Germline CDR1 and CDR2: MNHEY and SVGAGI. Trimming removed 5 bases from V and 0 bases from J, with 8 bases in between. For the CDR3, the DNA is TGTGCCAGCAGTAGACAGAGCTCTGGAAACACCATATATTTT. Translation gives CASSRQSSGNTIYF.

This clone was detected only a few times. The chain uses TRBV7-9 and TRBJ1-4; D gene uncertain. The V end lost 5 bases, the J end lost 3 bases, and 13 bases lay between the germline ends. The CDR3 loop spans 15 amino acids. Germline V lookup: CDR1 SEHNR, CDR2 FQNEAQ (reference sequence). In DNA, the CDR3 is TGTGCCAGCAGCCGACCCCGGGGAGCTAATGAAAAACTGTTTTTT. As protein: CASSRPRGANEKLFF.

The V gene is TRBV25-1, the J gene TRBJ1-1, with 7 nucleotides matching TRBD1. Per the germline V gene, CDR1 is MGHDK and CDR2 is SYGVNS. Trimming removed 2 bases from V and 11 bases from J; junction bases left unmatched: 8. There are 13 residues in the CDR3. The CDR3 spells CASSELKGAGAFF. CDR3 coding DNA: TGTGCCAGCAGTGAACTTAAGGGGGCCGGGGCTTTCTTT.

The chain has TRBV6-5 and TRBJ2-5, with D tentatively TRBD1 (6 bases). The germline V gene has CDR1 MNHEY and CDR2 SVGAGI. This CDR3 spans 15 amino acids. Trimming removed 2 bases from V and 5 bases from J, with 15 bases in between. This CDR3 reads CASSYQFWGQETQYF. In nucleotides, the CDR3 is TGTGCCAGCAGTTACCAATTTTGGGGGCAGGAGACCCAGTACTTC.

Written as DNA, the CDR3 is TGCGCCAGCAGCCAGGGCATGACTAGCGGGGCCTACGAGCAGTACTTC. It codes for CASSQGMTSGAYEQYF. The chain uses TRBV5-1 and TRBJ2-7; 11 bases align to TRBD2. CDR1 is SGHRS, CDR2 YFSETQ, per germline. The CDR3 is made up of 16 amino acids. Trimming at V came to 4 bases and at J to 2 bases, leaving 8 bases not matched to a gene.

The chain recombines TRBV6-1 with TRBJ2-7; 11 nucleotides agree with TRBD1. CDR1 and CDR2 from the germline V gene are MNHNS and SASEGT. V was pared by 6 bases and J by 2 bases, with 0 bases of the junction left unmatched. The CDR3 length is 13 residues. The CDR3 protein is CASRGQGAYEQYF. The DNA of the CDR3 is TGTGCCAGCAGGGGACAGGGGGCCTACGAGCAGTACTTC.

J is TRBJ1-6 and V is TRBV11-3, with 8 bases identical to TRBD1. This CDR3 is built from 15 residues. Trimming removed 3 bases from V and 7 bases from J; junction bases left unmatched: 5. Germline V gives CDR1 SGHNT, CDR2 YENEEA. The CDR3 bases are TGTGCCAGCAGCTTCAGTTCAGGGGGCAATTCACCCCTCCACTTT. It is translated as CASSFSSGGNSPLHF.

The chain links TRBV5-5 to TRBJ2-1; 7 bases align to TRBD2. The germline V gene encodes CDR1 SGHKS and CDR2 YYEKEE (reference sequence). The CDR3 length is 13 residues. V gave up 0 bases and J gave up 15 bases; unmatched junction bases: 9. CDR3 residues: CASSLGLETSLFF. CDR3 DNA: TGTGCCAGCAGCTTGGGTCTCGAGACTAGCCTGTTCTTC.

The chain recombines TRBV9 with TRBJ1-3; D unresolved. V was cut by 5 bases and J by 8 bases, with 17 bases left in between. Per germline, CDR1 SGDLS and CDR2 YYNGEE. The CDR3 extends over 14 amino acids. CDR3 amino acids: CASSAPSPRDTIYF. CDR3 sequence (DNA): TGTGCCAGCAGTGCCCCGTCGCCGAGGGACACCATATATTTT.

The chain combines TRBV28 with TRBJ2-7, with a weak D call TRBD1 (6 bases). The CDR3 loop spans 14 amino acids. The germline V and J ends were trimmed by 3 bases and 4 bases, with 13 bases remaining between them. CDR1 and CDR2 (germline): MDHEN, SYDVKM. CDR3 protein: CASSFSHTGYEQYF. As DNA, the CDR3 is TGTGCCAGCAGTTTCTCACATACAGGGTACGAGCAGTACTTC.

The gene calls are TRBV30 and TRBJ1-5; D not certain. This CDR3 contains 12 residues. V lost 8 bases and J lost 6, with 14 bases in between. The germline gives CDR1 GTSNPN, CDR2 SVGIG (reference sequence). The CDR3 reads CAANQEGQPQHF. The CDR3 DNA follows: TGTGCCGCGAACCAGGAGGGTCAGCCCCAGCATTTT. The variable domain in full, completed from reference TRBV30 and TRBJ1-5, reads SQTIHQWPATLVQPVGSPLSLECTVEGTSNPNLYWYRQAAGRGLQLLFYSVGIGQISSEVPQNLSASRPQDRQFILSSKKLLLSDSGFYLCAANQEGQPQHFGDGTRLSIL.

This chain connects TRBV5-1 to TRBJ2-7; TRBD2 matches at 7 bases. The CDR3 length is 13 residues. Germline V gene sequence: CDR1 SGHRS, CDR2 YFSETQ. V dropped 7 bases and J dropped 3; count of bases not matched to a gene: 7. CDR3 bases: TGCGCCAGCGGTAGCGGGCCTCTCTACGAGCAGTACTTC. It encodes CASGSGPLYEQYF.

CDR3 coding DNA: TGTGCCAGCAGCTCCATTCTGGAGACCCAGTACTTC. It codes for CASSSILETQYF. This chain joins TRBV11-2 and TRBJ2-5; D remains ambiguous. V lost 4 bases to trimming and J lost 5 bases, with 8 bases between them. The CDR3 sequence is 12 residues long. From germline, CDR1 is SGHAT and CDR2 FQNNGV.

The chain links TRBV19 to TRBJ1-1, with D perhaps matching TRBD1 (5 bases). In germline, CDR1 is LNHDA, CDR2 SQIVND (reference sequence). Between the trimmed V and J ends, which lost 3 bases and 2 bases, there was a span of 16 bases. The CDR3 is made up of 16 amino acids. The CDR3 spells CASSIGEGFSNTEAFF. The CDR3 region has the DNA TGTGCCAGTAGTATTGGAGAGGGGTTTTCAAACACTGAAGCTTTCTTT.

The J gene is TRBJ1-1, the V gene TRBV19; possible D gene TRBD1, 6 bases. There are 14 residues in the CDR3. The germline V gene has CDR1 LNHDA and CDR2 SQIVND (reference sequence). The V end lost 7 bases, the J end lost 3 bases, and 15 bases lay between the germline ends. CDR3 nucleotide sequence: TGTGCCAGTATTGGCAGGGGAGGTTACACTGAAGCTTTCTTT. Amino acids: CASIGRGGYTEAFF.

The chain combines TRBV27 with TRBJ1-5; 7 bases are shared with TRBD1. The CDR3 length is 15 residues. Trimming removed 7 bases from V and 2 bases from J; junction bases left unmatched: 8. The germline V gene encodes CDR1 MNHEY and CDR2 SMNVEV (reference sequence). In DNA, the CDR3 is TGTGCCAGCAACCAGCAGGGGGTCGGCAATCAGCCCCAGCATTTT. Its protein is CASNQQGVGNQPQHF.

With respect to this clone: This specimen includes other DNA sequences encoding the same CDR3. The rearrangement joins TRBV30 to TRBJ1-4; D is perhaps TRBD1 (5 bases). Germline lookup yields CDR1 GTSNPN and CDR2 SVGIG (reference sequence). Trimming left V 2 bases short and J 5 bases short, with 9 bases between. The CDR3 contains 13 residues. CDR3 in DNA: TGTGCCTGGAGTCGAGACAGCAATGAAAAACTGTTTTTT. It translates to CAWSRDSNEKLFF.

The genes are TRBV5-1 and TRBJ2-5, with TRBD2 identical over 10 bases. The CDR3 has 16 amino acids. J lost 2 bases, V lost 3 bases, and 7 bases had no gene match. Germline CDR1 is SGHRS and CDR2 is YFSETQ. CDR3 sequence reads: CASSSAPTSGQETQYF. The CDR3 nucleotides read TGCGCCAGCAGCTCCGCCCCGACTAGCGGGCAAGAGACCCAGTACTTC.

V gene TRBV5-1 combines with J gene TRBJ2-1; D possibly corresponds to TRBD1 (5 bases). Germline assignment: CDR1 SGHRS and CDR2 YFSETQ. V was trimmed by 0 bases and J by 8 bases, leaving 12 bases between them. The CDR3 has 14 amino acids. The chain's CDR3 is CASSLDRSWDEQFF. CDR3 sequence (DNA): TGCGCCAGCAGCTTGGACAGGTCCTGGGATGAGCAGTTCTTC.

The rearrangement uses TRBV6-1 and TRBJ1-2, with TRBD1 as a possible D gene (6 bases). Germline V gene data show CDR1 as MNHNS and CDR2 as SASEGT. Trimming left V 2 bases short and J 0 bases short, with 10 bases between. The CDR3 consists of 15 residues. The CDR3 DNA sequence: TGTGCCAGCAGTGAATCCGGGGGCGCTAACTATGGCTACACCTTC. Its translation: CASSESGGANYGYTF.

The gene calls are TRBV2 and TRBJ2-3, with TRBD1 matching over 9 bases. Per the germline V gene, CDR1 is SNHLY and CDR2 is FYNNEI. The CDR3 is 16 residues long. Unmatched junction bases numbered 5, after V lost 3 bases and J lost 1 base. The CDR3 sequence is CASSDLGTGRTDTQYF. Written as DNA, the CDR3 is TGTGCCAGCAGTGACCTCGGGACAGGGCGCACAGATACGCAGTATTTT.

The rearrangement links TRBV6-4 to TRBJ1-2; D is undetermined. The CDR3 runs to 15 residues. Per the germline V gene, CDR1 is MRHNA and CDR2 is SNTAGT. V gave up 1 base and J gave up 6 bases, with 15 bases separating them. This CDR3 reads CASSDFSNGINGYTF. As DNA, the CDR3 is TGTGCCAGCAGTGACTTCTCGAACGGGATTAATGGCTACACCTTC.

The chain joins TRBV5-1 to TRBJ2-7, with D hard to call. Trimming took off 3 bases at V and 0 bases at J, with 19 bases between the two ends. This CDR3 region has 17 residues. The germline V gene encodes CDR1 SGHRS and CDR2 YFSETQ. CDR3 nucleotides: TGCGCCAGCAGCTCAGACACCGAACAAATCCGCTCCTACGAGCAGTACTTC. This sequence encodes CASSSDTEQIRSYEQYF.

The chain combines TRBV5-5 with TRBJ2-7; D gene uncertain. The CDR3 loop spans 13 amino acids. Germline V gives CDR1 SGHKS, CDR2 YYEKEE (reference sequence). With 0 bases removed from V and 4 bases from J, the gap between germline ends came to 8 bases. The DNA of the CDR3 is TGTGCCAGCAGCTTGGGGGTGGCGTACGAGCAGTACTTC. Residues: CASSLGVAYEQYF. Using reference TRBV5-5 and TRBJ2-7 for the parts outside the CDR3, the full variable domain is DAGVTQSPTHLIKTRGQQVTLRCSPISGHKSVSWYQQVLGQGPQFIFQYYEKEERGRGNFPDRFSARQFPNYSSELNVNALLLGDSALYLCASSLGVAYEQYFGPGTRLTVT.

This chain links TRBV2 with TRBJ1-1; the D is unclear. The V end was cut by 6 bases, the J end by 0 bases, with 11 bases between. Per the germline V gene, CDR1 is SNHLY and CDR2 is FYNNEI. The CDR3 runs 14 residues. The CDR3 loop reads CASRRDTLNTEAFF. In DNA, the CDR3 is TGTGCCAGCAGGCGAGACACCTTGAACACTGAAGCTTTCTTT. The whole variable domain, filled in from reference TRBV2 and TRBJ1-1, reads EPEVTQTPSHQVTQMGQEVILRCVPISNHLYFYWYRQILGQKVEFLVSFYNNEISEKSEIFDDQFSVERPDGSNFTLKIRSTKLEDSAMYFCASRRDTLNTEAFFGQGTRLTVV.

The CDR3 DNA follows: TGTGCCAGCAGCCAGGGGACAGGCCGGAACACTGAAGCTTTCTTT. It is translated as CASSQGTGRNTEAFF. The J gene is TRBJ1-1, the V gene TRBV7-8, with 8 bases identical to TRBD1. Trimming took 5 bases from V and 1 from J; bases not matched to a gene: 6. The CDR3 totals 15 residues. Per the germline V gene, CDR1 is SGHVS and CDR2 is FQNEAQ.

This clone has just a few counts. The chain joins TRBV28 to TRBJ1-2, with 8 bases fitting TRBD1. J gave up 8 bases and V 8 bases, and 10 bases lay outside the gene matches. Per germline, CDR1 MDHEN and CDR2 SYDVKM. CDR3 length: 13 amino acids. CDR3 protein: CASLDQGADGYTF. In DNA form, the CDR3 reads TGTGCCAGCCTCGACCAGGGGGCGGACGGCTACACCTTC.

The genes are TRBV19 and TRBJ2-7; no reliable D call. Trimming shortened V by 8 bases and J by 2 bases, and 13 bases separated the two germline ends. The V gene's germline CDR1 is LNHDA and CDR2 SQIVND (reference sequence). This CDR3 spans 13 amino acids. CDR3 in DNA: TGTGCCAGTCACAAGCCAGGAACCTACGAGCAGTACTTC. Its translation is CASHKPGTYEQYF.

The chain links TRBV9 to TRBJ2-2; 7 nucleotides agree with TRBD1. Germline CDR1 is SGDLS and CDR2 is YYNGEE. J was trimmed by 2 bases and V by 5 bases; bases with no gene match: 6. The CDR3 has 15 residues. CDR3: CASRSGTANTGELFF. In DNA, the CDR3 is TGTGCCAGCAGGTCTGGGACAGCCAACACCGGGGAGCTGTTTTTT.

V usage is TRBV25-1 and J usage is TRBJ1-6, with 7 nucleotides matching TRBD1. The CDR3 contains 15 residues. Losses at the gene ends were 4 bases for V and 10 bases for J; bases not matched to a gene: 10. Germline V gives CDR1 MGHDK, CDR2 SYGVNS. CDR3 sequence reads: CASSAMTGLRSPLHF. The CDR3 DNA reads TGTGCCAGCAGTGCAATGACAGGGCTGCGATCACCCCTCCACTTT.